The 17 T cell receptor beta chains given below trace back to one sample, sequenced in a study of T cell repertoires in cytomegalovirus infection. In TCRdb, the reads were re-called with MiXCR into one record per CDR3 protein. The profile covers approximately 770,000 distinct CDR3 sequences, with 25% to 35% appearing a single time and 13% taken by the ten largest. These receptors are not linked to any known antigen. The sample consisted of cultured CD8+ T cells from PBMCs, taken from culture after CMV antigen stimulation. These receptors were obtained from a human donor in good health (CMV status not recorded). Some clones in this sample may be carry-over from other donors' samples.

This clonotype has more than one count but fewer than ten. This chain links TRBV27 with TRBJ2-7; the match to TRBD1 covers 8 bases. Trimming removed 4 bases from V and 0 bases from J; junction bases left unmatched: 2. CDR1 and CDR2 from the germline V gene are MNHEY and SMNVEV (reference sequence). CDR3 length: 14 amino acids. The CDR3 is CASSSGGASYEQYF. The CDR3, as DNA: TGTGCCAGCAGTTCAGGGGGCGCCTCCTACGAGCAGTACTTC.

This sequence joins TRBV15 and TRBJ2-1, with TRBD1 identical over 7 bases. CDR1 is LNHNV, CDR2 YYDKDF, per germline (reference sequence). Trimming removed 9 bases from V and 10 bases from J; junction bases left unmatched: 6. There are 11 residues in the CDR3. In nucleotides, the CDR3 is TGTGCCACAAACAGGGGTTCCGAGCAGTTCTTC. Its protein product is CATNRGSEQFF.

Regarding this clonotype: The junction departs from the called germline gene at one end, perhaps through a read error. The CDR3 loop reads CASSVPGTPNPGELFF. CDR3 in DNA: TGTGCCAGCAGCGTACCCGGGACACCGAACCCCGGGGAGCTGTTTTTT. The chain is built from TRBV7-8 and TRBJ2-2; possibly TRBD1 for D (6 bases). Per the germline V gene, CDR1 is SGHVS and CDR2 is FQNEAQ. CDR3 length equals 16 residues.

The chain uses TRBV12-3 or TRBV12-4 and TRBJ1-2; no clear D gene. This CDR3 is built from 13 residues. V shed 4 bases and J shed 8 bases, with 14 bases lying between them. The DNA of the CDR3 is TGTGCCAGCAGTTCCGGGTCTCCATCGGGCTACACCTTC. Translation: CASSSGSPSGYTF.

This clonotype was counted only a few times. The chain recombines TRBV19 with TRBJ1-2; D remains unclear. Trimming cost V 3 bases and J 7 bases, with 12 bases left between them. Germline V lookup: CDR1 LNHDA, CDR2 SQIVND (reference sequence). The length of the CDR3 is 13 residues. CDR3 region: CASSIWRHSGYTF. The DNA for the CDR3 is TGTGCCAGTAGTATTTGGCGACACTCTGGCTACACCTTC.

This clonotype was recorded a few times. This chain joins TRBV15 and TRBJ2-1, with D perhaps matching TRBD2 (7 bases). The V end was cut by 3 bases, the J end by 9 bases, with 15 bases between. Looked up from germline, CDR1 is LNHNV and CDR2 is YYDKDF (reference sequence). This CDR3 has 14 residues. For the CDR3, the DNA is TGTGCCACCAGCAGCGGGGGGAGGGGGAGTGAGCAGTTCTTC. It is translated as CATSSGGRGSEQFF.

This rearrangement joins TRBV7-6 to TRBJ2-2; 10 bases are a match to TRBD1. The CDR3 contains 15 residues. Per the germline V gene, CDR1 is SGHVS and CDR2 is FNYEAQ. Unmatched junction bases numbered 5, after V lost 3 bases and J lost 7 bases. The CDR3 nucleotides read TGTGCCAGCAGCTTTGGGGACAGGGGCGTCGGGGAGCTGTTTTTT. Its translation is CASSFGDRGVGELFF.

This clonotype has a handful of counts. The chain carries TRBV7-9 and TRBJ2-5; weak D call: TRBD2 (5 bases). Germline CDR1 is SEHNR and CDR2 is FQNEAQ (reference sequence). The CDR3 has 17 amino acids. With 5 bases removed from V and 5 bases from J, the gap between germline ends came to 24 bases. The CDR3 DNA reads TGTGCCAGCAGCCCGAGACCCAGGACTCTCGTGGGGGAGACCCAGTACTTC. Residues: CASSPRPRTLVGETQYF.

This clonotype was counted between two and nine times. This chain's CDR3 is CASSRQGVRDDQPQHF. The CDR3 DNA follows: TGTGCCAGCAGTAGACAGGGGGTCCGTGATGATCAGCCCCAGCATTTT. V is TRBV27 and J is TRBJ1-5, with TRBD1 matching over 9 bases. This CDR3 has 16 residues. Germline assignment: CDR1 MNHEY and CDR2 SMNVEV (reference sequence). V lost 5 bases, J lost 5 bases, and 10 bases stayed unmatched.

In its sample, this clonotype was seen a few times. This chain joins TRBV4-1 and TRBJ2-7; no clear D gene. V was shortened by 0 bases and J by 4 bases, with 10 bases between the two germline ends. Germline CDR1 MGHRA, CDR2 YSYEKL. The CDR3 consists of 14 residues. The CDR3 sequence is CASSQDFPVYEQYF. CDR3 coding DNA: TGCGCCAGCAGCCAAGATTTTCCCGTATACGAGCAGTACTTC.

Here the CDR3 DNA reads TGTGCCAGCAGTTTCGGGGTCGCCGGAAACACCATATATTTT. Its translation: CASSFGVAGNTIYF. The rearrangement uses TRBV27 and TRBJ1-3; D is uncertain. The CDR3 is 14 residues long. The V end was cut by 3 bases, the J end by 4 bases, with 10 bases between. Germline assignment: CDR1 MNHEY and CDR2 SMNVEV (reference sequence).

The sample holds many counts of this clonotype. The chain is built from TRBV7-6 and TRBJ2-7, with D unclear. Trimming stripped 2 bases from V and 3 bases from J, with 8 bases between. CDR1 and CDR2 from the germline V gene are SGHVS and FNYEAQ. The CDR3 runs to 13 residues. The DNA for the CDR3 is TGTGCCAGCAGCTTAAACAGTAACTACGAGCAGTACTTC. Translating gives CASSLNSNYEQYF.

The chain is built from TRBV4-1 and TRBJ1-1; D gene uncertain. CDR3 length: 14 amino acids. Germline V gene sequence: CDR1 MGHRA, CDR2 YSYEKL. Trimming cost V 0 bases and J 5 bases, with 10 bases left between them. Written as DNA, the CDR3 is TGCGCCAGCAGCCAAGATTTAGGGTTTACTGAAGCTTTCTTT. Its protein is CASSQDLGFTEAFF.

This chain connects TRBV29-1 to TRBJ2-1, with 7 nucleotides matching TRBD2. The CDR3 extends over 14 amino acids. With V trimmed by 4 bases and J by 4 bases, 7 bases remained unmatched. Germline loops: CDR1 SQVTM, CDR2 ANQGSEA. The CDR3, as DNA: TGCAGCGTTGTACTGGGGGGGGTTTACAATGAGCAGTTCTTC. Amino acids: CSVVLGGVYNEQFF.

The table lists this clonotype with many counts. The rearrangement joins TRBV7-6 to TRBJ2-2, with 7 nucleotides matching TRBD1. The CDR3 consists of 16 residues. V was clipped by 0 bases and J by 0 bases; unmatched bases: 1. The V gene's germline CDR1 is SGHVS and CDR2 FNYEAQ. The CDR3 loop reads CASSLAGTANTGELFF. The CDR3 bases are TGTGCCAGCAGCTTAGCGGGGACAGCGAACACCGGGGAGCTGTTTTTT.

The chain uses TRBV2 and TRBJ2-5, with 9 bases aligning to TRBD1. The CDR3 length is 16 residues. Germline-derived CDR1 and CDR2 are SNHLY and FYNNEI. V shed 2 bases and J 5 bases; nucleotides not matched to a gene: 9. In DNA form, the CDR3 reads TGTGCCAGCAGTGAAAAGGGACAGGGTATCGGCGAGACCCAGTACTTC. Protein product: CASSEKGQGIGETQYF.

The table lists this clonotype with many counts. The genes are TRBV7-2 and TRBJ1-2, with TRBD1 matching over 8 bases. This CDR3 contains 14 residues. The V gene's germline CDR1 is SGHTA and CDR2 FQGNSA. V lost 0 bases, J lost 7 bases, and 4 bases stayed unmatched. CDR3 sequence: CASSLAPQGGGYTF. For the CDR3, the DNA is TGTGCCAGCAGCTTAGCCCCACAGGGGGGTGGCTACACCTTC.